This is a list of T cell receptor beta chains from one sample in a study of long-term antiretroviral therapy in people with HIV. Produced via immunoSEQ multiplex PCR; TCRdb's table is partial and in-frame only. The table lists over 10,000 clones, over 65% of them singletons, with roughly 13% in the top ten. The specimen was unsorted PBMCs, collected 1.3 years after starting antiretroviral therapy. These receptors came from a woman younger than 30 with HIV. CDR3s include the opening cysteine and the closing phenylalanine or tryptophan. Fields, in order: CDR3 protein, J gene, V gene, D gene. The D gene is left open where the match is weak.

cdr3_aa: CASSWGQGASGANVLTF
j_call: TRBJ2-6
v_call: TRBV5-1
d_call: TRBD1

cdr3_aa: CASSLVGESYGYTF
j_call: TRBJ1-2
v_call: TRBV5-1
d_call: NA

cdr3_aa: CASSSPGRAYEQYF
j_call: TRBJ2-7
v_call: TRBV28
d_call: NA

cdr3_aa: CAISESYRNIQYF
j_call: TRBJ2-4
v_call: TRBV10-3
d_call: NA

cdr3_aa: CASSQWRGGTYEQYF
j_call: TRBJ2-7
v_call: TRBV9
d_call: TRBD2

cdr3_aa: CAITAGNTEAFF
j_call: TRBJ1-1
v_call: TRBV10-3
d_call: NA

cdr3_aa: CASSQWGRGGEEQYF
j_call: TRBJ2-7
v_call: TRBV4-1
d_call: NA

cdr3_aa: CASSPQGSNQPQHF
j_call: TRBJ1-5
v_call: TRBV18
d_call: NA

cdr3_aa: CASSLRLAYEQYF
j_call: TRBJ2-7
v_call: TRBV5-1
d_call: NA

cdr3_aa: CAWTSQRGQYF
j_call: TRBJ2-7
v_call: TRBV30
d_call: TRBD2

cdr3_aa: CASSPGSGRDEQYF
j_call: TRBJ2-7
v_call: TRBV18
d_call: TRBD2

cdr3_aa: CASNPGWGGTYEQYF
j_call: TRBJ2-7
v_call: TRBV6-1
d_call: TRBD2

cdr3_aa: CASTSPNYEQYF
j_call: TRBJ2-7
v_call: TRBV27
d_call: NA

cdr3_aa: CASGLAVETQYF
j_call: TRBJ2-5
v_call: TRBV7-9
d_call: NA

cdr3_aa: CASSKPAGTALYGYTF
j_call: TRBJ1-2
v_call: TRBV28
d_call: NA

cdr3_aa: CASSLEGWFTDTQYF
j_call: TRBJ2-3
v_call: TRBV7-8
d_call: NA

cdr3_aa: CASSIGPIYEQYF
j_call: TRBJ2-7
v_call: TRBV19
d_call: NA

cdr3_aa: CASSILAGGYGYTF
j_call: TRBJ1-2
v_call: TRBV19
d_call: TRBD1

cdr3_aa: CASGTGGVLSTGELFF
j_call: TRBJ2-2
v_call: TRBV11-2
d_call: TRBD1

cdr3_aa: CASSVAGPSSYEQYF
j_call: TRBJ2-7
v_call: TRBV9
d_call: NA

cdr3_aa: CASSSPGSPNTEAFF
j_call: TRBJ1-1
v_call: TRBV27
d_call: NA

cdr3_aa: CAWSVLTGMNEQFF
j_call: TRBJ2-1
v_call: TRBV30
d_call: NA

cdr3_aa: CASRLTGVGTEAFF
j_call: TRBJ1-1
v_call: TRBV4-1
d_call: TRBD1

cdr3_aa: CASSLELSGSNYGYTF
j_call: TRBJ1-2
v_call: TRBV5-6
d_call: NA